This TCR beta chain emerged from a study of T cell responses to AZD1222 COVID-19 vaccine. Study-level findings and limits: Females made up more of the donors, who were largely white British, and clonal diversity may have come out too low.

Measured with immunoSEQ multiplex PCR; TCRdb has only the in-frame clones, and not every one. Counted here are about 94,000 clones, over 75% occurring once; the ten biggest clones make up 10% to 15%. A word on this clone: Its target is unknown.

The clonotype originates from an adult in good health. The material sequenced was peripheral blood, taken on day 0 of AZD1222 vaccination.

Here the CDR3 reads CASSQEGFIGSYSFNYGYTF. The DNA of the CDR3 is TGTGCCAGCAGCCAAGAGGGATTTATCGGGAGTTATTCCTTTAACTATGGCTACACCTTC. This sequence joins TRBV14 and TRBJ1-2; D remains ambiguous. With 0 bases removed from V and 1 base from J, the gap between germline ends came to 24 bases. The germline gives CDR1 SGHDN, CDR2 FVKESK. CDR3 size: 20 residues.